The T cell receptor beta chain described here comes from a study of regulatory T cells in long-lasting Graves disease. This CDR3 comprises 13 residues. Trimming left V 2 bases short and J 4 bases short, with 6 bases between. As for time point: newly diagnosed GD, antithyroid drugs for less than 3 months. With RNA extracted from PBMCs as input, the TCR library was made. This clonotype was seen ten or more times. Building the TCR beta libraries relied on iRepertoire HTBI primers, and CDR3 regions underwent Arm-PCR. MiXCR was run by TCRdb on the multiplex PCR reads, yielding one entry per CDR3 protein. The sample yields 450,000 to 700,000 distinct CDR3 sequences, about 14% seen once. These same records also appear under a second study, on T cells in Graves' hyperthyroidism and ophthalmopathy.

The chain has TRBV12-3 or TRBV12-4 and TRBJ2-1; D ambiguous. The origin of this receptor is a young man with Graves disease. This specimen was peripheral blood mononuclear cells (PBMCs), taken at new diagnosis, from a patient treated with antithyroid drugs. The CDR3 DNA is TGTGCCAGCAGTTTACAGAGTTACAATGAGCAGTTCTTC. It specifies CASSLQSYNEQFF.